These 6 T cell receptor beta chains came from one sample sequenced in a study of PD-1 blockade in classical Hodgkin lymphoma. In every patient, relapse followed autologous stem cell transplantation, while exposure to brentuximab vedotin differed. TCRdb keeps only in-frame clones here, not all; method: immunoSEQ multiplex PCR. The sample consists of roughly 92,000 clones, roughly 92% of them appearing once. This material consisted of peripheral blood mononuclear cells (PBMCs), taken at baseline. Receptors were obtained from a human donor with classical Hodgkin lymphoma.

CDR3 DNA sequence: TGTGCCAGCAGCGATGAAGGACGGACTGAAGCTTTCTTT. This codes for CASSDEGRTEAFF. The chain uses TRBV21-1 and TRBJ1-1. TRBV21-1 is shown as a pseudogene. This CDR3 contains 13 residues.

V is TRBV6-4 and J is TRBJ2-2; D is unclear. This CDR3 region has 14 residues. The V gene lost 5 bases and the J gene lost 2 bases, with 9 bases spanning the gap. In germline, CDR1 is MRHNA, CDR2 SNTAGT. The CDR3 DNA is TGTGCCAGCAGTATCGATAGAAACACCGGGGAGCTGTTTTTT. Protein sequence: CASSIDRNTGELFF.

V is TRBV30 and J is TRBJ1-1; maybe TRBD1 (5 bases). CDR1 is GTSNPN, CDR2 SVGIG, per germline (reference sequence). V lost 5 bases and J lost 0, with 7 bases in between. The CDR3 spans 12 residues. CDR3 in DNA: TGTGCCTGGGTAGGGGTGAACACTGAAGCTTTCTTT. It codes for CAWVGVNTEAFF.

The rearrangement joins TRBV4-1 to TRBJ2-7; TRBD2 agrees at 11 bases. Germline CDR1 MGHRA, CDR2 YSYEKL. This CDR3 is 17 amino acids long. V gave up 2 bases and J gave up 0 bases; unmatched junction bases: 6. In DNA, the CDR3 is TGCGCCAGCAGCCAACCGATGGGACTAGCGGACTCCTACGAGCAGTACTTC. Translated: CASSQPMGLADSYEQYF.

The chain recombines TRBV6-5 with TRBJ2-7; D is possibly TRBD1 or TRBD2 (5 bases each). V lost 0 bases and J lost 0, with 12 bases in between. This CDR3 contains 16 residues. Per germline, CDR1 MNHEY and CDR2 SVGAGI. The CDR3 coding sequence is TGTGCCAGCAGTTACTCGGGGACCATGATCTCCTACGAGCAGTACTTC. It is translated as CASSYSGTMISYEQYF.

The chain has TRBV15 and TRBJ1-1, with D possibly being TRBD1 (5 bases). The V end lost 3 bases, the J end lost 2 bases, and 13 bases lay between the germline ends. Germline V CDR1 and CDR2: LNHNV, YYDKDF (reference sequence). This CDR3 region has 15 residues. This CDR3 reads CATSSRRQLNTEAFF. The CDR3 nucleotides read TGTGCCACCAGCAGCCGACGACAGTTAAACACTGAAGCTTTCTTT.